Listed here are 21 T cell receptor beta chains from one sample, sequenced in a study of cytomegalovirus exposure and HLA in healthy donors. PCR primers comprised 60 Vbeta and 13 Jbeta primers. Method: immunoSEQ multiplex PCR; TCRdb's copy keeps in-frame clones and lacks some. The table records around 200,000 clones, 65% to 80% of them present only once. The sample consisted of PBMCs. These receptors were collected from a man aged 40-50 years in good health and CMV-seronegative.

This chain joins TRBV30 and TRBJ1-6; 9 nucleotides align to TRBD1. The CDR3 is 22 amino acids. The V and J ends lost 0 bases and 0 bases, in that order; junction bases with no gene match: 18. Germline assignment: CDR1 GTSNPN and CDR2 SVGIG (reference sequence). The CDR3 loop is CAWSVSPLLTGGTTSYNSPLHF. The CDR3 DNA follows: TGTGCCTGGAGTGTTAGTCCCCTTTTGACAGGGGGAACTACCTCCTATAATTCACCCCTCCACTTT.

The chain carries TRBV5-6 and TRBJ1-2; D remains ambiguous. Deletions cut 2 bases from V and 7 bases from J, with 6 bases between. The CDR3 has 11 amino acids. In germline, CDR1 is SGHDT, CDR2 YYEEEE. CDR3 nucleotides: TGTGCCAGCAGCTTATCGGTTGGCTACACCTTC. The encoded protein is CASSLSVGYTF.

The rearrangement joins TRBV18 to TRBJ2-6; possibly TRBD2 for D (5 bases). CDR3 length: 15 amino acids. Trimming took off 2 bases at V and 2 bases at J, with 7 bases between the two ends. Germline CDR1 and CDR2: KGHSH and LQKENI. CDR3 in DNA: TGTGCCAGCTCACCATCCGGGGCTGGGGCCAACGTCCTGACTTTC. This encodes CASSPSGAGANVLTF.

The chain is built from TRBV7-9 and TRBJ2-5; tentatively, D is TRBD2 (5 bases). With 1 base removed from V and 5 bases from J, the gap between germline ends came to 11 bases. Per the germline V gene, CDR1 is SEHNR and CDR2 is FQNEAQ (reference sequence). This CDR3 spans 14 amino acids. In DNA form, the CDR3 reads TGTGCCAGCAGCTTAGAACGAGGGTCGGAGACCCAGTACTTC. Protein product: CASSLERGSETQYF.

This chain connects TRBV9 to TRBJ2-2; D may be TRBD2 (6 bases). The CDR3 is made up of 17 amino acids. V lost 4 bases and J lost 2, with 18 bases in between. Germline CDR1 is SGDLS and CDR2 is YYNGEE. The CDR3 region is CASSKGRSRINTGELFF. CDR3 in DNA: TGTGCCAGCAGCAAAGGGAGGTCCAGGATAAACACCGGGGAGCTGTTTTTT.

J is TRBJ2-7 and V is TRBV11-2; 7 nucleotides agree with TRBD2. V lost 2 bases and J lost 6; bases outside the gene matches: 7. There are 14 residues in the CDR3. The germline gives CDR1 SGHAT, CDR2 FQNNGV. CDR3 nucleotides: TGTGCCAGCAGCTTATGGACTAGTTATGGCGAGCAGTACTTC. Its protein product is CASSLWTSYGEQYF.

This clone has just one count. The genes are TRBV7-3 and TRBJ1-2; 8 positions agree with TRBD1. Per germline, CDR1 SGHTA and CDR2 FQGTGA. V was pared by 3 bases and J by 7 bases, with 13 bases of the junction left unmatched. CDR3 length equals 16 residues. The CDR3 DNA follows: TGTGCCAGCAGCTTTTGGGGTGGGACAGGAGTTACTGGCTACACCTTC. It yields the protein CASSFWGGTGVTGYTF.

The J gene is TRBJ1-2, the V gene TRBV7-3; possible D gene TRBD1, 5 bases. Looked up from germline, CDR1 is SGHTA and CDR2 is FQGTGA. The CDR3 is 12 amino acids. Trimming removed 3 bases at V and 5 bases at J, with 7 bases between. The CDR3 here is CASSFQGYGYTF. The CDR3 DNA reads TGTGCCAGCAGCTTCCAGGGATATGGCTACACCTTC.

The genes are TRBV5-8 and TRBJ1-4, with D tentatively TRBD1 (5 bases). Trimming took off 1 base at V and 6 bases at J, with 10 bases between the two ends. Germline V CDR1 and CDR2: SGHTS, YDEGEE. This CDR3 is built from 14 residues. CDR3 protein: CASSLRQGYEKLFF. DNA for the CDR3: TGTGCCAGCAGCTTGAGGCAGGGTTATGAAAAACTGTTTTTT.

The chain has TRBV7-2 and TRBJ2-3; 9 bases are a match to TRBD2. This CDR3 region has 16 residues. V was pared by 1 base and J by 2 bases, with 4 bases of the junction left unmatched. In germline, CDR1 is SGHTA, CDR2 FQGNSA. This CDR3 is CASSLVGGRVTDTQYF. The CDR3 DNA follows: TGTGCCAGCAGCTTAGTAGGCGGGAGGGTCACAGATACGCAGTATTTT.

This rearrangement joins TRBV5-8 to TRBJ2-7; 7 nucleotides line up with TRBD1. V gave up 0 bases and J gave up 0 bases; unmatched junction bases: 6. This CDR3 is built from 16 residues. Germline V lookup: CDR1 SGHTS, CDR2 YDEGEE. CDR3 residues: CASSLEGGSSSYEQYF. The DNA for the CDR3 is TGTGCCAGCAGCTTGGAAGGGGGCTCAAGCTCCTACGAGCAGTACTTC.

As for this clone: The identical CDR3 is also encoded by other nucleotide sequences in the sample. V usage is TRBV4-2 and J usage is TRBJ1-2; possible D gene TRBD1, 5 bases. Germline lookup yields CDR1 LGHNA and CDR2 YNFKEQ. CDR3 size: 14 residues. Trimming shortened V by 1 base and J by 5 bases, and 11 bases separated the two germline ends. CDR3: CASSQVRDPYGYTF. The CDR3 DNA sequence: TGTGCCAGCAGCCAAGTCAGGGATCCTTATGGCTACACCTTC.

The DNA for the CDR3 is TGTGCCAGCAGCCCTACGACAGGGACTGAAAAACTGTTTTTT. This gives the protein CASSPTTGTEKLFF. The chain couples TRBV5-5 to TRBJ1-4, with TRBD1 identical over 7 bases. This CDR3 region has 14 residues. Germline V gene data show CDR1 as SGHKS and CDR2 as YYEKEE (reference sequence). V was pared by 4 bases and J by 7 bases, with 7 bases of the junction left unmatched.

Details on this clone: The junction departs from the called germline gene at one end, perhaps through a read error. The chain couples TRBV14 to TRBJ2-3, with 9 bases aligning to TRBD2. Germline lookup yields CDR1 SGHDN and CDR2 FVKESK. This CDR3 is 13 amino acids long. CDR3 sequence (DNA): TGTGCCAGCAGCCAAGGGATGGAGGCGGGGGGGTCTTTT. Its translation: CASSQGMEAGGSF.

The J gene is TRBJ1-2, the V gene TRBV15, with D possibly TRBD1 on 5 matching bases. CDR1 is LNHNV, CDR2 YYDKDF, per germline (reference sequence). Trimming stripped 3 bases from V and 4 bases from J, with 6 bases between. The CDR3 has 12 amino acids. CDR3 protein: CATSRDTYGYTF. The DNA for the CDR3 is TGTGCCACCAGCAGGGACACCTATGGCTACACCTTC.

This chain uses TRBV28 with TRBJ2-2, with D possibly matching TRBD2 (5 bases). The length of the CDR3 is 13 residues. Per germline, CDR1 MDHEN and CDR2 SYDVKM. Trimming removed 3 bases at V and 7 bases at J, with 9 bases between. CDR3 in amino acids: CASSFREGGELFF. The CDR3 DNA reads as TGTGCCAGCAGTTTCCGTGAGGGCGGGGAGCTGTTTTTT.

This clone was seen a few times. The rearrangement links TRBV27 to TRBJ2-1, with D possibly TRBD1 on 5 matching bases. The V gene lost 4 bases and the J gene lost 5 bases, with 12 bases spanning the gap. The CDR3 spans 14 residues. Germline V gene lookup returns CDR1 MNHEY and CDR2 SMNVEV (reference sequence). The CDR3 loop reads CASSSGPGHNEQFF. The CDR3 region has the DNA TGTGCCAGCAGTTCCGGCCCAGGGCACAATGAGCAGTTCTTC.

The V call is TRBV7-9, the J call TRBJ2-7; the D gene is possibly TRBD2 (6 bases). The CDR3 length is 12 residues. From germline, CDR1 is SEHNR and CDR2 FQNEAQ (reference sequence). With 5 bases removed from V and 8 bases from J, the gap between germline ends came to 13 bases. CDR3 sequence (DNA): TGTGCCAGCAGCGGCGGGGAGTATCAGCAGTACTTC. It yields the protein CASSGGEYQQYF.

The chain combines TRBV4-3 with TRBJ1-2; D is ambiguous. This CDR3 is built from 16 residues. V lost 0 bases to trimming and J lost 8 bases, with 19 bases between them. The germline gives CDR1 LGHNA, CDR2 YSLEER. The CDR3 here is CASSQDRGRVGIGYTF. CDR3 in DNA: TGCGCCAGCAGCCAAGATCGGGGAAGGGTAGGAATAGGCTACACCTTC.

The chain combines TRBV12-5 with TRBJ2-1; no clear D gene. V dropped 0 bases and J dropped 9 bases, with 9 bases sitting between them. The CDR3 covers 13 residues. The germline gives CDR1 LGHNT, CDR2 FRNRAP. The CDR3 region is CASGLVGRGEQFF. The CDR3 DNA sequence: TGTGCTAGTGGTTTGGTTGGCCGCGGTGAGCAGTTCTTC.

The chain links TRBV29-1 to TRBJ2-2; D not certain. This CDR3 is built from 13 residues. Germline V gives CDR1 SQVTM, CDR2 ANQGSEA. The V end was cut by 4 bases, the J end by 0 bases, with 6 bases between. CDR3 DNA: TGCAGCGTTGCCGGTACGAACACCGGGGAGCTGTTTTTT. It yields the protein CSVAGTNTGELFF.